The 30 T cell receptor beta chains below all came from one sample that was sequenced in a study of ipilimumab plus nivolumab after autologous stem cell transplantation. Assay used: immunoSEQ multiplex PCR; TCRdb lists only in-frame clones, some missing. The data show approximately 12,000 clones, more than 60% seen once. The sample was PBMCs, taken in a trial of ipilimumab plus nivolumab as post-transplant consolidation. These receptors all stem from a male donor with multiple myeloma.

The chain joins TRBV7-9 to TRBJ2-1; 8 bases line up with TRBD1. V dropped 6 bases and J dropped 4; count of bases not matched to a gene: 5. In germline, CDR1 is SEHNR, CDR2 FQNEAQ (reference sequence). CDR3 length: 14 amino acids. CDR3 in amino acids: CASRGTGLYNEQFF. For the CDR3, the DNA is TGTGCCAGCAGGGGGACAGGACTATACAATGAGCAGTTCTTC.

CDR3 loop: CASIDRGGNTEAFF. The DNA of the CDR3 is TGTGCCAGTATAGACCGAGGGGGAAACACTGAAGCTTTCTTT. This chain links TRBV19 with TRBJ1-1; D might be TRBD1 (6 bases). The CDR3 sequence is 14 residues long. Germline-derived CDR1 and CDR2 are LNHDA and SQIVND (reference sequence). Trimming took off 7 bases at V and 2 bases at J, with 14 bases between the two ends.

The CDR3 nucleotides are TGTGCCAGCAGTTACTCAGACTACAATGAGCAGTTCTTC. Protein product: CASSYSDYNEQFF. The chain couples TRBV6-5 to TRBJ2-1; D unclear. V lost 0 bases and J lost 3, with 3 bases in between. Germline V gives CDR1 MNHEY, CDR2 SVGAGI. This CDR3 has 13 amino acids.

The V gene is TRBV10-3, the J gene TRBJ1-5; D gene ambiguous. The germline CDR1 and CDR2 sequences are ENHRY and SYGVKD. V was cut by 2 bases and J by 4 bases, with 15 bases left in between. This CDR3 has 16 amino acids. The CDR3, as DNA: TGTGCCATCAGTGAGGCCCCTTCATCCGCAAATCAGCCCCAGCATTTT. Encoded protein: CAISEAPSSANQPQHF.

V gene TRBV7-2 combines with J gene TRBJ2-5; TRBD1 is a possible D gene (6 bases). This CDR3 comprises 14 residues. The germline V and J ends were trimmed by 5 bases and 3 bases, with 13 bases remaining between them. Germline loops: CDR1 SGHTA, CDR2 FQGNSA. The CDR3 protein is CASSQSAGEETQYF. The CDR3 DNA is TGTGCCAGCAGCCAATCGGCAGGGGAAGAGACCCAGTACTTC.

This clone was counted only a few times. The V call is TRBV13, the J call TRBJ2-5; 8 nucleotides line up with TRBD2. V was clipped by 4 bases and J by 5 bases; unmatched bases: 15. The CDR3 loop spans 17 amino acids. Germline V gene data show CDR1 as PRHDT and CDR2 as FYEKMQ (reference sequence). The CDR3 loop is CASSSRPPGGAVETQYF. CDR3 nucleotide sequence: TGTGCCAGCAGCTCCCGCCCTCCCGGGGGGGCCGTCGAGACCCAGTACTTC. Looking up the rest from reference TRBV13 and TRBJ2-5 gives the full variable domain: AAGVIQSPRHLIKEKRETATLKCYPIPRHDTVYWYQQGPGQDPQFLISFYEKMQSDKGSIPDRFSAQQFSDYHSELNMSSLELGDSALYFCASSSRPPGGAVETQYFGPGTRLLVL.

For this clone: At one boundary the junction diverges from the germline segment, which might be a read error. The chain has TRBV30 and TRBJ2-3; TRBD1 matches 10 bases. The germline gives CDR1 GTSNPN, CDR2 SVGIG (reference sequence). This CDR3 spans 16 amino acids. The CDR3 region is CAGRTGGWGSTDTQYF. CDR3 DNA: TGTGCCGGGAGGACAGGGGGGTGGGGGAGCACAGATACGCAGTATTTT.

The chain recombines TRBV5-1 with TRBJ2-7; D might be TRBD2 (7 bases). The CDR3 covers 16 residues. Trimming stripped 1 base from V and 0 bases from J, with 14 bases between. CDR1 is SGHRS and CDR2 is YFSETQ in the germline V gene. CDR3 DNA sequence: TGCGCCAGCAGCTTGACGGCGGGGGCGAACTCCTACGAGCAGTACTTC. This codes for CASSLTAGANSYEQYF. The variable domain in full, completed from reference TRBV5-1 and TRBJ2-7, reads KAGVTQTPRYLIKTRGQQVTLSCSPISGHRSVSWYQQTPGQGLQFLFEYFSETQRNKGNFPGRFSGRQFSNSRSEMNVSTLELGDSALYLCASSLTAGANSYEQYFGPGTRLTVT.

V is TRBV7-6 and J is TRBJ2-2; TRBD1 matches at 7 bases. V lost 2 bases to trimming and J lost 7 bases; unmatched junction nucleotides: 4. The CDR3 runs to 14 residues. Germline values: CDR1 SGHVS, CDR2 FNYEAQ. The CDR3 DNA sequence: TGTGCCAGCAGCTTAAACAGGGGTGGCGGGGAGCTGTTTTTT. Translating gives CASSLNRGGGELFF.

The rearrangement uses TRBV20-1 and TRBJ2-7, with 7 bases that match TRBD1. Looked up from germline, CDR1 is DFQATT and CDR2 is SNEGSKA (reference sequence). The CDR3 is 11 residues long. Trimming cost V 7 bases and J 7 bases; bases outside gene matches: 7. The CDR3 here is CSVKQGFEQYF. In DNA form, the CDR3 reads TGCAGTGTCAAACAGGGGTTTGAGCAGTACTTC.

This clone is termed medium-sized (0.01 to 0.1%). V usage is TRBV6-6 and J usage is TRBJ2-1; D perhaps matches TRBD2 (6 bases). Germline V gene data show CDR1 as MNHNY and CDR2 as SVGAGI (reference sequence). V shed 7 bases and J shed 2 bases, with 12 bases lying between them. This CDR3 is 14 amino acids long. DNA for the CDR3: TGTGCCAGCACTCTGTCGGGAGCCTACAATGAGCAGTTCTTC. This translates into CASTLSGAYNEQFF.

The table lists this clone with a count of one. This sequence joins TRBV5-1 and TRBJ2-7; TRBD2 matches at 12 bases. V lost 4 bases and J lost 4; bases outside the gene matches: 6. From germline, CDR1 is SGHRS and CDR2 YFSETQ. The CDR3 extends over 15 amino acids. CDR3 in DNA: TGCGCCAGCAGCGTCCTAGCGGGGGGGCAATACGAGCAGTACTTC. Encoded protein: CASSVLAGGQYEQYF.

The CDR3 reads CASLRQGSNEQYF. CDR3 nucleotide sequence: TGTGCCAGCCTACGACAGGGGTCCAACGAGCAGTACTTC. V and J are TRBV28 and TRBJ2-7, with 8 bases lining up with TRBD1. This CDR3 spans 13 amino acids. V was clipped by 8 bases and J by 5 bases; unmatched bases: 8. Germline CDR1 and CDR2: MDHEN and SYDVKM.

J is TRBJ1-2 and V is TRBV27; D is perhaps TRBD1 (6 bases). V was trimmed by 2 bases and J by 8 bases, leaving 15 bases between them. This CDR3 comprises 14 residues. The germline CDR1 and CDR2 sequences are MNHEY and SMNVEV (reference sequence). The CDR3, as DNA: TGTGCCAGCAGTTTAGGGGCAGGGGTCGTGGGCTACACCTTC. It encodes CASSLGAGVVGYTF.

The genes are TRBV4-1 and TRBJ2-3; 10 positions agree with TRBD2. Germline V gene lookup returns CDR1 MGHRA and CDR2 YSYEKL. The CDR3 covers 19 residues. V was clipped by 0 bases and J by 0 bases; unmatched bases: 9. The CDR3 loop is CASSQDQAGGRVSTDTQYF. Here the CDR3 DNA reads TGCGCCAGCAGCCAAGATCAAGCGGGGGGGAGGGTTAGCACAGATACGCAGTATTTT.

V and J are TRBV5-1 and TRBJ1-6; D unresolved. The CDR3 is 15 amino acids. Trimming shortened V by 0 bases and J by 9 bases, and 13 bases separated the two germline ends. Germline V gene sequence: CDR1 SGHRS, CDR2 YFSETQ. The CDR3 DNA reads TGCGCCAGCAGCTTGGAAAGGGTCCGTGCTTCACCCCTCCACTTT. The encoded protein is CASSLERVRASPLHF.

This clone was seen just once. The chain links TRBV11-2 to TRBJ1-4; D remains ambiguous. The V end lost 2 bases, the J end lost 8 bases, and 12 bases lay between the germline ends. The CDR3 spans 14 residues. The V gene's germline CDR1 is SGHAT and CDR2 FQNNGV. This CDR3 reads CASSLMDQGEKLFF. In nucleotides, the CDR3 is TGTGCCAGCAGCTTAATGGACCAAGGAGAAAAACTGTTTTTT. Based on the CDR3 plus reference TRBV11-2 and TRBJ1-4, the full variable domain is EAGVAQSPRYKIIEKRQSVAFWCNPISGHATLYWYQQILGQGPKLLIQFQNNGVVDDSQLPKDRFSAERLKGVDSTLKIQPAKLEDSAVYLCASSLMDQGEKLFFGSGTQLSVL.

This clone was seen only once. The genes are TRBV13 and TRBJ2-3; the match to TRBD2 covers 10 bases. Trimming removed 5 bases from V and 3 bases from J; junction bases left unmatched: 11. This CDR3 region has 17 residues. From germline, CDR1 is PRHDT and CDR2 FYEKMQ (reference sequence). Here the CDR3 DNA reads TGTGCCAGCAGCGGAACCCCGGGACTAGCGTTGACAGATACGCAGTATTTT. Translation: CASSGTPGLALTDTQYF.

This chain connects TRBV29-1 to TRBJ2-7; D is possibly TRBD1 or TRBD2 (7 bases each). CDR1 and CDR2 from the germline V gene are SQVTM and ANQGSEA. The V and J ends lost 8 bases and 0 bases respectively, with 20 bases between them. CDR3 length: 15 amino acids. The CDR3, as DNA: TGCAGCACCCGGGGAGGGGGCGCCCTCTCCTACGAGCAGTACTTC. Its protein is CSTRGGGALSYEQYF.

V gene TRBV7-9 combines with J gene TRBJ2-1, with D tentatively TRBD1 (7 bases). This CDR3 has 19 amino acids. Trimming pared 0 bases from V and 4 bases from J, leaving 22 bases between. Germline assignment: CDR1 SEHNR and CDR2 FQNEAQ (reference sequence). CDR3 sequence reads: CASSLARRGRRELYNEQFF. Here the CDR3 DNA reads TGTGCCAGCAGCTTAGCGAGGAGGGGGCGACGGGAATTATACAATGAGCAGTTCTTC.

This sequence joins TRBV9 and TRBJ2-7; no reliable D call. The V and J ends lost 4 bases and 7 bases respectively, with 9 bases between them. Germline loops: CDR1 SGDLS, CDR2 YYNGEE. The CDR3 contains 11 residues. The CDR3 sequence: CASSRKGEQYF. CDR3 bases: TGTGCCAGCAGCCGGAAAGGAGAGCAGTACTTC. The variable domain in full, with the rest retrieved from reference TRBV9 and TRBJ2-7, is DSGVTQTPKHLITATGQRVTLRCSPRSGDLSVYWYQQSLDQGLQFLIQYYNGEERAKGNILERFSAQQFPDLHSELNLSSLELGDSALYFCASSRKGEQYFGPGTRLTVT.

This clone was seen a handful of times. Other DNA sequences from this sample encode an identical CDR3 as well. The chain links TRBV6-5 to TRBJ2-7, with 8 bases aligning to TRBD2. CDR3 length equals 12 residues. With V trimmed by 8 bases and J by 2 bases, 2 bases remained unmatched. Germline loops: CDR1 MNHEY, CDR2 SVGAGI. The CDR3 coding sequence is TGTGCCAGCCGGGGGGGTACCTACGAGCAGTACTTC. The encoded protein is CASRGGTYEQYF.

J is TRBJ1-1 and V is TRBV6-5, with TRBD1 identical over 9 bases. The V gene's germline CDR1 is MNHEY and CDR2 SVGAGI. With 1 base clipped from V and 10 bases from J, the junction kept 7 bases outside the gene matches. The CDR3 runs to 14 residues. The CDR3: CASSYLQGAGRAFF. The CDR3 bases are TGTGCCAGCAGTTACTTACAGGGGGCAGGAAGAGCTTTCTTT.

J is TRBJ2-2 and V is TRBV9; D unresolved. With 4 bases removed from V and 6 bases from J, the gap between germline ends came to 13 bases. CDR3 length equals 14 residues. Germline V lookup: CDR1 SGDLS, CDR2 YYNGEE. The chain's CDR3 is CASSRPGRSGELFF. In DNA, the CDR3 is TGTGCCAGCAGCAGACCAGGCCGGTCCGGGGAGCTGTTTTTT. The whole variable domain, remainder taken from reference TRBV9 and TRBJ2-2, is DSGVTQTPKHLITATGQRVTLRCSPRSGDLSVYWYQQSLDQGLQFLIQYYNGEERAKGNILERFSAQQFPDLHSELNLSSLELGDSALYFCASSRPGRSGELFFGEGSRLTVL.

V and J are TRBV6-5 and TRBJ1-6, with 9 bases fitting TRBD1. From germline, CDR1 is MNHEY and CDR2 SVGAGI. With 7 bases clipped from V and 10 bases from J, the junction kept 5 bases outside the gene matches. The CDR3 totals 13 residues. CDR3 sequence: CASTRDRDSPLHF. The CDR3 DNA follows: TGTGCCAGCACTCGGGACAGGGACTCACCCCTCCACTTT.

The V gene is TRBV4-2, the J gene TRBJ1-1; D is perhaps TRBD1 (5 bases). Germline lookup yields CDR1 LGHNA and CDR2 YNFKEQ. V lost 5 bases and J 1 base, leaving 14 bases between the germline ends. This CDR3 contains 15 residues. The CDR3 is CASSSRTNGNTEAFF. CDR3 DNA: TGTGCCAGCAGCTCCCGGACAAATGGGAACACTGAAGCTTTCTTT.

This chain joins TRBV7-9 and TRBJ2-5, with D uncertain. This CDR3 is built from 13 residues. Germline V gives CDR1 SEHNR, CDR2 FQNEAQ (reference sequence). The V end was cut by 2 bases, the J end by 1 base, with 5 bases between. CDR3 residues: CASSLTIQETQYF. The CDR3 DNA follows: TGTGCCAGCAGCTTAACTATCCAAGAGACCCAGTACTTC.

The chain links TRBV7-9 to TRBJ2-7; D is possibly TRBD1 (6 bases). Looked up from germline, CDR1 is SEHNR and CDR2 is FQNEAQ (reference sequence). This CDR3 has 14 amino acids. Trimming removed 5 bases at V and 6 bases at J, with 17 bases between. CDR3 DNA: TGTGCCAGCAGCCCGCCAGGGGTGTCCAGCGAGCAGTACTTC. It codes for CASSPPGVSSEQYF.

The chain has TRBV6-1 and TRBJ2-1; 10 bases fit TRBD1. V was pared by 6 bases and J by 9 bases, with 11 bases of the junction left unmatched. In germline, CDR1 is MNHNS, CDR2 SASEGT. The CDR3 runs 15 residues. DNA for the CDR3: TGTGCCAGCAGCTCCGCCGGGACAGGGGTTGGTGAGCAGTTCTTC. It is translated as CASSSAGTGVGEQFF.

The rearrangement links TRBV6-6 to TRBJ2-7; no firm D call. Trimming took off 2 bases at V and 2 bases at J, with 13 bases between the two ends. CDR1 is MNHNY and CDR2 is SVGAGI in the germline V gene (reference sequence). The CDR3 runs 15 residues. CDR3 bases: TGTGCCAGCAGTTACGATCAAGGGTCCACCTACGAGCAGTACTTC. It yields the protein CASSYDQGSTYEQYF.